Listed below are T cell receptor beta chains from one sample, sequenced in a study of cytomegalovirus exposure and HLA in healthy donors. The table came from immunoSEQ multiplex PCR; TCRdb's copy has only in-frame clones and leaves some out. The sample has roughly 200,000 clones, around four fifths seen once; the top ten hold roughly 0.71%. Sequencing was carried out using PBMCs. Every receptor here comes from a boy younger than 10 in good health and CMV-seronegative. Each CDR3 is given with its conserved first and last residue. A D gene is named only where the DNA matches it firmly. Clone size is not always given. Where it is, it says once, few, many or a class for expanded clones.

cdr3_nt | cdr3_aa | v_call | d_call | j_call | clone_size
TGTGCCAGCTCCCCTAACAGGTTTGATGGCTACACCTTC | CASSPNRFDGYTF | TRBV18 | NA | TRBJ1-2 | NA
TGCAGTGCTAGGGGGGACTGGGGCGTCTTC | CSARGDWGVF | TRBV20-1 | NA | TRBJ2-1 | NA
TGTGCCACCAGCAGTAGACTTAGTTCTAGCACAGATACGCAGTATTTT | CATSSRLSSSTDTQYF | TRBV15 | NA | TRBJ2-3 | NA
TGTGCCAGCGACGTACCCGCGGCGGGGGCCAACGTCCTGACTTTC | CASDVPAAGANVLTF | TRBV6-1 | NA | TRBJ2-6 | NA
TGTGCCAGCAGTAACCAGGTGAACACTGAAGCTTTCTTT | CASSNQVNTEAFF | TRBV28 | NA | TRBJ1-1 | few
TGCAGTGCTGAGGGAACCTATGGCTACACCTTC | CSAEGTYGYTF | TRBV20-1 | NA | TRBJ1-2 | NA
TGTGCCAGCAGTGAATGGGTTAGCGGGAGTGACTCCTACAATGAGCAGTTCTTC | CASSEWVSGSDSYNEQFF | TRBV6-1 | TRBD2 | TRBJ2-1 | few
TGCGCCAGCAGCCAAGATCTAGCGGAACTCTACGAGCAGTACTTC | CASSQDLAELYEQYF | TRBV4-1 | TRBD2 | TRBJ2-7 | once
TGTGCCAGCAGCTTAGGGGCAGGGGACCCCTACGAGCAGTACTTC | CASSLGAGDPYEQYF | TRBV7-3 | NA | TRBJ2-7 | NA
TGTGCCAGCAGTTACTCGGGGGACAGGCTGTACGAGCAGTACTTC | CASSYSGDRLYEQYF | TRBV6-5 | TRBD1 | TRBJ2-7 | few
TGTGCCATCAGTGAGTCGCGGACAGGGGGAATTTTTATGAACACTGAAGCTTTCTTT | CAISESRTGGIFMNTEAFF | TRBV10-3 | TRBD1 | TRBJ1-1 | NA
TGTGCCAGCAGCTTAGCTAGCGCAGGCCCACCCTATGGCTACACCTTC | CASSLASAGPPYGYTF | TRBV7-8 | NA | TRBJ1-2 | NA
TGTGCCAGCAGCGTAGAAGCGGGATCCTATGGCTACACCTTC | CASSVEAGSYGYTF | TRBV9 | NA | TRBJ1-2 | NA
TGCAGCGTTTTTAGCGGACACACAGATACGCAGTATTTT | CSVFSGHTDTQYF | TRBV29-1 | NA | TRBJ2-3 | NA
TGTGCCAGCAGTTCCTCGGGGGAGCTGTTTTTT | CASSSSGELFF | TRBV5-4 | NA | TRBJ2-2 | NA
TGTGCCAGCAGGCGAAGGACTAGCGGGATTACCTACGAGCAGTACTTC | CASRRRTSGITYEQYF | TRBV5-8 | TRBD2 | TRBJ2-7 | NA
TGTGCCAGCACCCGGACAGGGGGAGAGACCCAGTACTTC | CASTRTGGETQYF | TRBV2 | TRBD1 | TRBJ2-5 | NA
TGTGCCAGCAGCTCGGGACTGAGCAATCAGCCCCAGCATTTT | CASSSGLSNQPQHF | TRBV7-8 | NA | TRBJ1-5 | NA
TGTGCCAGCAGCTGGGGGAGGTATGAGCAGTTCTTC | CASSWGRYEQFF | TRBV7-8 | NA | TRBJ2-1 | few
TGTGCAAGTCGCTTAAACCAGGGCCGCCTGGACACTGAAGCTTTCTTT | CASRLNQGRLDTEAFF | TRBV12-2 | NA | TRBJ1-1 | NA
TGCGCCAGCAGCCAACGGCACGGGTACCAAGAGACCCAGTACTTC | CASSQRHGYQETQYF | TRBV4-1 | NA | TRBJ2-5 | NA
TGTGCCAGCAGTTTAACCCCCACCGGGACTAGCTACGAGCAGTACTTC | CASSLTPTGTSYEQYF | TRBV27 | TRBD2 | TRBJ2-7 | NA
TGTGCCAGCAGCCCGGGGACAACGGCCTACGAGCAGTACTTC | CASSPGTTAYEQYF | TRBV9 | NA | TRBJ2-7 | NA
TGTGCCAGCAGTGAAGCGCTTTCAGGGAAGGACACCATATATTTT | CASSEALSGKDTIYF | TRBV2 | NA | TRBJ1-3 | once
TGTGCCAGCAGTGAAGGGGAGTATGGCTACACCTTC | CASSEGEYGYTF | TRBV2 | NA | TRBJ1-2 | NA
TGTGCCTGGAGTCAGGCGGGATTGGAGACCCAGTACTTC | CAWSQAGLETQYF | TRBV30 | NA | TRBJ2-5 | NA
TGTGCTAGTGGTTTGGGACCCCCAGGGGGGCAGGAGACCCAGTACTTC | CASGLGPPGGQETQYF | TRBV12-5 | NA | TRBJ2-5 | once
TGCGCCAGCAGCTCTGGACAGGGCACAGATACGCAGTATTTT | CASSSGQGTDTQYF | TRBV5-1 | TRBD1 | TRBJ2-3 | NA
TGTGCCAGCAGCTTCCCCACGTGGGGGGCGAACACCGGGGAGCTGTTTTTT | CASSFPTWGANTGELFF | TRBV7-8 | NA | TRBJ2-2 | NA
TGTGCCAGCAGCACAACGGGGGCTAGCGGTGATGAGCAGTTCTTC | CASSTTGASGDEQFF | TRBV11-3 | NA | TRBJ2-1 | NA
TGTGCCAGCAGCTATCTCGCCGGGGGAGGCTACGAGCAGTACTTC | CASSYLAGGGYEQYF | TRBV7-8 | NA | TRBJ2-7 | NA
TGTGCCAGCACCCGGGACAGGGTGAGGGACGAGCAGTACTTC | CASTRDRVRDEQYF | TRBV6-1 | TRBD1 | TRBJ2-7 | few
TGCGCCAGCAGCCAGGGGGGGGGAATGAACACTGAAGCTTTCTTT | CASSQGGGMNTEAFF | TRBV4-1 | NA | TRBJ1-1 | few
TGTGCCAGCAGTTACTCGGGGCAGGGTACCGATACGCAGTATTTT | CASSYSGQGTDTQYF | TRBV6-6 | NA | TRBJ2-3 | NA
TGTGCCAGCAGTGAACGTAGGGACAGGGATTTCGAGCAGTACTTC | CASSERRDRDFEQYF | TRBV25-1 | TRBD1 | TRBJ2-7 | NA
TGTGCCAGCAGGGCGACAGGGGGTACAGTAGAGCAGTACTTC | CASRATGGTVEQYF | TRBV2 | TRBD1 | TRBJ2-7 | few
TGTGCCAGCAGTTGGGAGAGAGAGACCCAGTACTTC | CASSWERETQYF | TRBV6-5 | NA | TRBJ2-5 | NA
TGCGCCAGCAGCTTTACAGGGGGCGAGCAGTACTTC | CASSFTGGEQYF | TRBV5-1 | TRBD1 | TRBJ2-7 | once
TGTGCCAGCAGTTTTCAGGGACAGCCCCAGCATTTT | CASSFQGQPQHF | TRBV27 | NA | TRBJ1-5 | NA
TGTGCCAGCAGCTCAGACCTAAACACTGAAGCTTTCTTT | CASSSDLNTEAFF | TRBV11-3 | NA | TRBJ1-1 | NA
TGTGCCTGGAGTGCTAAGATCCATTCGGCTTTCTTT | CAWSAKIHSAFF | TRBV30 | NA | TRBJ1-1 | NA
TGTGCCAGCAGTTACTCGAGCAGGGGGGAGACCCAGTACTTC | CASSYSSRGETQYF | TRBV6-7 | TRBD1 | TRBJ2-5 | NA
TGCGCCAGCAGCTTCGCTATAGAGCAGTTCTTC | CASSFAIEQFF | TRBV5-1 | NA | TRBJ2-1 | NA
TGTGCCAGCAGCCCCCTTAGCGGGGGCCATCAAGAGACCCAGTACTTC | CASSPLSGGHQETQYF | TRBV9 | TRBD2 | TRBJ2-5 | NA
TGCGCCAGCAGCCTGGGAGCGGGAGTGGGAGATACGCAGTATTTT | CASSLGAGVGDTQYF | TRBV5-1 | TRBD2 | TRBJ2-3 | NA
TGTGCCAGCAGCACTAGCGGGAGGGTCACCGGGGAGCTGTTTTTT | CASSTSGRVTGELFF | TRBV7-9 | TRBD2 | TRBJ2-2 | few
TGTGCCAGCAGTGAACTTGGGACAGGGTACGGGAGAGGTGGCCATGAGCAGTTCTTC | CASSELGTGYGRGGHEQFF | TRBV6-1 | TRBD1 | TRBJ2-1 | NA
TGTGCCAGCACAGGAGGCTTAGCTAACTATGGCTACACCTTC | CASTGGLANYGYTF | TRBV2 | NA | TRBJ1-2 | NA
TGCAGCGTGGGGGACAGGGGAACAGAGCAGCCCCAGCATTTT | CSVGDRGTEQPQHF | TRBV29-1 | TRBD1 | TRBJ1-5 | NA
TGTGCCAGCTCCCAAGAAGGGGGCAATGAGCAGTTCTTC | CASSQEGGNEQFF | TRBV18 | NA | TRBJ2-1 | NA
TGTGCCAGCTATAGAAACACCATATATTTT | CASYRNTIYF | TRBV7-3 | NA | TRBJ1-3 | NA
TGTGCCAGCAGCCCGACAGGTCCCACCGGGGAGCTGTTTTTT | CASSPTGPTGELFF | TRBV27 | NA | TRBJ2-2 | NA
TGTGCCAGCAGCGGCCGGGGGGCTAGCGGGGCGGGGTCCTACAATGAGCAGTTCTTC | CASSGRGASGAGSYNEQFF | TRBV9 | TRBD2 | TRBJ2-1 | NA
TGTGCCAGCAGCTTGCGTTATGGGGCTTTATCCTACGAGCAGTACTTC | CASSLRYGALSYEQYF | TRBV5-4 | NA | TRBJ2-7 | NA
TGCGCCAGCACCGAGCCCGGGGGGACCCAGTACTTC | CASTEPGGTQYF | TRBV10-2 | NA | TRBJ2-5 | NA